What follows is one T cell receptor beta chain and its context. Its recognized antigen is unknown. Germline and junction disagree at one end, which may indicate a read error. The data derive from a study of shared clonotypes between healthy human individuals (dated by TCRdb to 2018 to 2021). Background on the whole study: A couple of women and a few men aged 18 to 49 years were included in the cohort. The study deeply sequenced blood TCR repertoires of about five healthy adults to estimate repertoire size and the extent of clonotype sharing between individuals. Different laboratories and diverse techniques were used to prepare libraries and sequence TCR repertoires, to increase sequencing depth and limit assay-specific biases. Leukapheresis yielded between about 0.85 and 9.5 billion PBMCs per donor.

The CDR3, cysteine through phenylalanine, is 15 amino acids long. CDR3 DNA is the only sequence kept; it has 45 bases, read in frame from the first base. CDR1 and CDR2 were assigned from the germline V gene as KGHSH and LQKENI. General findings and caveats noted by the study authors: Because the study included a small number of donors, the genetic and exposure-history diversity represented was limited. Only blood was sampled, and tissue TCR repertoires likely differ from those in blood. Pairwise subsampling indicated that sequencing depth was expected to affect the degree of clonotype sharing among donors.

TCR CDR3 regions were amplified from genomic DNA by multiplex PCR using the deep immunoSEQ assay. Genomic DNA extracted from each cell subset was distributed evenly over all wells of several immunoSEQ 96-well plates, and each plate served as one replicate. For unsorted PBMC, 250 to 300 ng genomic DNA, equal to tens of thousands of T cell genomes, was loaded into each replicate PCR. Ten immunoSEQ deep assay plates were used to sequence unsorted PBMC genomic DNA. Purified libraries were measured with a Qubit 3.0 fluorometer, size-checked on a Bioanalyzer 2100, and measured again with the KAPA Library Quantification kit. Every immunoSEQ 96-well plate was sequenced on a separate single-read 150-cycle Illumina NextSeq 550 flow cell. Per the source publication's procedure: Because the immunoSEQ output included only junctional sequences and no quality scores, the filtering could not be the same as the filtering used for full-length reads. To assign V/J genes and CDR3, sequences were annotated against IMGT germline references using PyIR, a Python wrapper for IgBLAST v1.9. Reads were filtered out if the reads had weak V/J assignments (E-value above 1e-6), no CDR3, stop codons, out-of-frame junctions, or ambiguous translated residues. V3J clonotypes were defined by identical inferred V gene, J gene, and CDR3 amino acid sequence. To compute the percentage overlap between repertoires, the number of shared unique clonotypes was divided by the size of the smaller repertoire. RTK rarefaction, the Chao1 estimator, and Recon v2.1 estimates of unobserved clonotypes were used to assess repertoire richness. The source is immuneACCESS, and TCRdb retained only in-frame sequences with V and J called. Part of the clones is not carried over; for the studies checked, unresolved V genes explain less than half of this, and the remainder is unexplained. V, J and clone size were drawn from that table, and D and trimming were deduced from the DNA. The sample table shows about 510,000 clones, and 75% to 80% are seen once. The leading ten clones occupy under 15% of the sample.

The donors were healthy, HIV-negative adults with no recently reported acute infections or vaccinations. All donors were Caucasian adults living in Nashville, Tennessee, USA. For unsorted samples, about 87 million PBMCs were counted, and genomic DNA was extracted using the QIAamp DNA Blood Mini kit. After blood collection by leukapheresis, PBMCs were isolated using Ficoll-Histopaque density gradient centrifugation and then cryopreserved in the vapor phase of liquid nitrogen. Sequenced material: PBMCs. The TCR originated in a middle-aged woman in good health. Some clones in this sample may be carry-over from other donors' samples. In this chain, TRBV18 is recombined with TRBJ2-1; TRBD1 aligns with 8 central bases. The sequence in DNA is TGTGCCAGCTCACCCGGACAGGGCCGCTACAGTGAGCAGTTCTTC. It encodes CASSPGQGRYSEQFF.